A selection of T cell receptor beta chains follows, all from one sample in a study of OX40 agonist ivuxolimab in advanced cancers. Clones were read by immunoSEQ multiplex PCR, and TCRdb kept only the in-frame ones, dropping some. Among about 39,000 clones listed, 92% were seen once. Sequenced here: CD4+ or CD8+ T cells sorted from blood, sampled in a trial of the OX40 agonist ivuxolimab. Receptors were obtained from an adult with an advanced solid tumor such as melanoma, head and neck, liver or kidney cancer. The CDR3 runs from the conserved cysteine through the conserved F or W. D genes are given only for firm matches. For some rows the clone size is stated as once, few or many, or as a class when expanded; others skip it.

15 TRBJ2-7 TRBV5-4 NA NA CASSLDGRAAYEQYF TGTGCCAGCAGCTTGGACGGGAGAGCGGCCTACGAGCAGTACTTC
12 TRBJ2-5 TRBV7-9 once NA CASSFFQETQYF TGTGCCAGCAGCTTTTTCCAAGAGACCCAGTACTTC
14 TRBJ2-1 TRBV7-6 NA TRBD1 CASSPGQGYNEQFF TGTGCCAGCAGCCCTGGACAGGGCTACAATGAGCAGTTCTTC
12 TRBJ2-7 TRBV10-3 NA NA CAISYDRLEQYF TGTGCCATCAGCTATGACAGGCTCGAGCAGTACTTC
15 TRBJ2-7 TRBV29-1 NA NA CSVWQGGGLAYEQYF TGCAGCGTTTGGCAGGGGGGGGGACTAGCCTACGAGCAGTACTTC
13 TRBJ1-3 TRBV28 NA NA CASQEPLGNTIYF TGTGCCAGCCAGGAACCTCTTGGAAACACCATATATTTT
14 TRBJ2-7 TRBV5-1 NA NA CASSLAPATYEQYF TGCGCCAGCAGCTTGGCCCCTGCCACCTACGAGCAGTACTTC
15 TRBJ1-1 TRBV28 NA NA CASRWQGGTNTEAFF TGTGCCAGCAGATGGCAGGGTGGGACGAACACTGAAGCTTTCTTT
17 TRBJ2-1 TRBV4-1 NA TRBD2 CASRRLAGINSYNEQFF TGCGCCTCCCGTAGACTAGCGGGAATCAACTCCTACAATGAGCAGTTCTTC
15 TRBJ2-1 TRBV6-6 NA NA CASSLPTRADNEQFF TGTGCCAGCAGCCTCCCGACCCGGGCGGACAATGAGCAGTTCTTC
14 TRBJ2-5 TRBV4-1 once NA CASSPGDGRETQYF TGCGCCAGCAGCCCTGGGGACGGACGGGAGACCCAGTACTTC
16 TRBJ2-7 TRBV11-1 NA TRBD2 CASSPLAGGGPYEQYF TGTGCCAGCAGCCCTCTAGCGGGAGGGGGCCCCTACGAGCAGTACTTC